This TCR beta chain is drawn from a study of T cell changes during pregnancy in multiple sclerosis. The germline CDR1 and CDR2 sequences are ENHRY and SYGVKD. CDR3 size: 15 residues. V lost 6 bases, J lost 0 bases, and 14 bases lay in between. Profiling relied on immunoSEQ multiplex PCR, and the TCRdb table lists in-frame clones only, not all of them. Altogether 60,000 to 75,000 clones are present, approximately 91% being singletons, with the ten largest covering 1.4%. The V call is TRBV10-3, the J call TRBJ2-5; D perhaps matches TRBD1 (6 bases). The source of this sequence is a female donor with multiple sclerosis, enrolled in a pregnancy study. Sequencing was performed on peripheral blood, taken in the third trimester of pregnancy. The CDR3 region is CAISHGQPNQETQYF. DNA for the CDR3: TGTGCCATCAGCCACGGACAGCCCAACCAAGAGACCCAGTACTTC.